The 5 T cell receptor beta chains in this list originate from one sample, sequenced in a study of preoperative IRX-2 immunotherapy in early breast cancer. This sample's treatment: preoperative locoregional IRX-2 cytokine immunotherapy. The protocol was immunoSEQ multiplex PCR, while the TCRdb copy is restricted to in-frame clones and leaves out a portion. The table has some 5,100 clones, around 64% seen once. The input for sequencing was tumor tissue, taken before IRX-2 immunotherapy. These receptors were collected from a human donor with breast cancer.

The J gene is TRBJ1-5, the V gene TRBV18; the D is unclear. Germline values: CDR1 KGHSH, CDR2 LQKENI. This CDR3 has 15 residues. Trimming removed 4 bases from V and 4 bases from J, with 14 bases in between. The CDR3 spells CASSLQGLINQPQHF. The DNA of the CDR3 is TGTGCCAGCTCACTCCAAGGACTGATTAATCAGCCCCAGCATTTT.

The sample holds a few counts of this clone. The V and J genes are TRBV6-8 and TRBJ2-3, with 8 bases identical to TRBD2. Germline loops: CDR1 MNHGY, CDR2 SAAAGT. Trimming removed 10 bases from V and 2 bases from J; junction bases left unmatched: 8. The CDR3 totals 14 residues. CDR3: CAISRAGDTDTQYF. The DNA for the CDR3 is TGTGCCATCAGCCGAGCGGGGGACACAGATACGCAGTATTTT.

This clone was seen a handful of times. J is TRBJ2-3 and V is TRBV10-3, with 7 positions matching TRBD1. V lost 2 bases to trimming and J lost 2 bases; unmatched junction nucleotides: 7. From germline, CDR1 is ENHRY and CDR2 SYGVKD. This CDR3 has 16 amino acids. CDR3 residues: CAISETPGQLTDTQYF. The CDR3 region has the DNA TGTGCCATCAGTGAGACACCGGGACAGCTCACAGATACGCAGTATTTT.

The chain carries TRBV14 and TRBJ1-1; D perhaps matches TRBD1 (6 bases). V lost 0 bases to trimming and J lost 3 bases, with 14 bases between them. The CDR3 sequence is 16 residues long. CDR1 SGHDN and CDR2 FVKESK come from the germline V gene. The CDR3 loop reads CASSQDGTLRDTEAFF. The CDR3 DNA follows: TGTGCCAGCAGCCAAGATGGGACACTGAGGGACACTGAAGCTTTCTTT.

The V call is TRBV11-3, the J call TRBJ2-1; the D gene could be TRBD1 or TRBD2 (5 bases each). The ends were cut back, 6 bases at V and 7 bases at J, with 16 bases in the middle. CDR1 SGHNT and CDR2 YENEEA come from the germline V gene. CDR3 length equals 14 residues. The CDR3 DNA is TGTGCCAGCAGTATTCCGGGAAGGGGTAATGAGCAGTTCTTC. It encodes CASSIPGRGNEQFF.